Listed below are T cell receptor beta chains from one sample, sequenced in a study of PD-1 blockade in classical Hodgkin lymphoma. The method was immunoSEQ multiplex PCR; TCRdb's version includes in-frame clones alone and lacks a portion of them. The sample lists 57,000 or so clones, about 91% occurring once. The starting material was peripheral blood mononuclear cells (PBMCs), obtained at baseline. These receptors were collected from a human donor with classical Hodgkin lymphoma. Both conserved end residues are part of each CDR3. D genes are given only for firm matches. Not every row has a clone size; where given, it reads once, few, many or a size class.

>TRBD1|16|NA|TRBV5-5|TRBJ2-7
CASSWRRQGPSYEQYF
TGTGCCAGCAGCTGGAGGCGACAGGGGCCTTCCTACGAGCAGTACTTC
>NA|16|NA|TRBV10-3|TRBJ1-1
CAISESDRTGNTEAFF
TGTGCCATCAGTGAGTCAGACAGGACGGGGAACACTGAAGCTTTCTTT
>NA|13|once|TRBV11-3|TRBJ2-3
CASSLGGWGTQYF
TGTGCCAGCAGCCTCGGTGGGTGGGGGACGCAGTATTTT
>TRBD1|11|NA|TRBV30|TRBJ2-3
CAWSTGTGDYF
TGTGCCTGGAGTACCGGGACAGGCGATTATTTT
>NA|16|NA|TRBV28|TRBJ1-3
CASSPRLAYLGNTIYF
TGTGCCAGCAGTCCTAGGTTAGCCTACCTTGGAAACACCATATATTTT
>NA|17|NA|TRBV11-3|TRBJ2-1
CASARPLRRSGENEQFF
TGTGCCAGCGCCAGACCCCTCCGGCGCTCCGGGGAAAATGAGCAGTTCTTC
>TRBD1|16|NA|TRBV7-3|TRBJ1-2
CASSLVWDRRGLGYTF
TGTGCCAGCAGCTTAGTGTGGGACAGGAGAGGTCTAGGCTACACCTTC
>TRBD1|17|NA|TRBV5-6|TRBJ2-1
CASSLYLGTGGYNEQFF
TGTGCCAGCAGCCTTTACCTGGGCACAGGGGGCTACAATGAGCAGTTCTTC
>TRBD1|15|NA|TRBV6-5|TRBJ1-2
CASSYKGGSIYGYTF
TGTGCCAGCAGTTACAAAGGGGGCAGTATTTATGGCTACACCTTC
>NA|14|once|TRBV7-8|TRBJ2-5
CASSPYWGEETQYF
TGTGCCAGCAGCCCCTACTGGGGAGAAGAGACCCAGTACTTC
>TRBD2|16|NA|TRBV28|TRBJ2-7
CASSVGLQRGSYEQYF
TGTGCCAGCAGTGTTGGACTCCAGCGGGGATCCTACGAGCAGTACTTC
>TRBD1|15|NA|TRBV5-1|TRBJ2-3
CASSLRDRATDTQYF
TGCGCCAGCAGCCTCCGGGACAGGGCCACAGATACGCAGTATTTT
>NA|17|NA|TRBV9|TRBJ1-2
CASSVEGRAFSSQGYTF
TGTGCCAGCAGCGTAGAGGGCAGGGCTTTTTCGAGTCAGGGCTACACCTTC
>NA|11|NA|TRBV19|TRBJ2-1
CASSQGSYYLF
TGTGCCAGTTCTCAGGGAAGTTACTACCTCTTC
>TRBD1|13|NA|TRBV19|TRBJ1-5
CASTDRENQPQHF
TGTGCCAGTACCGACAGGGAGAATCAGCCCCAGCATTTT
>NA|14|NA|TRBV5-1|TRBJ2-3
CASSLGSSTDTQYF
TGCGCCAGCAGCTTGGGTTCTAGCACAGATACGCAGTATTTT
>NA|15|NA|TRBV10-3|TRBJ2-7
CAISEPLAPTGEQYF
TGTGCCATCAGTGAGCCCCTAGCCCCTACGGGAGAGCAGTACTTC
>NA|13|NA|TRBV29-1|TRBJ1-1
CSVGEGTGTEAFF
TGCAGCGTTGGGGAGGGGACTGGGACTGAAGCTTTCTTT
>NA|16|NA|TRBV6-5|TRBJ1-2
CASSYSGPTGFYGYTF
TGTGCCAGCAGTTACTCGGGCCCTACGGGCTTCTATGGCTACACCTTC
>NA|15|NA|TRBV5-1|TRBJ2-2
CASSSGTQFTGELFF
TGCGCCAGCAGCTCCGGGACTCAATTCACCGGGGAGCTGTTTTTT
>TRBD1|16|few|TRBV15|TRBJ1-4
CATSREVGQGSEKLFF
TGTGCCACCAGCAGAGAAGTGGGACAGGGGAGTGAAAAACTGTTTTTT
>TRBD2|17|NA|TRBV28|TRBJ2-3
CASSPPRGGTTSDTQYF
TGTGCCAGCAGTCCCCCCCGCGGGGGGACCACCTCAGATACGCAGTATTTT
>NA|15|NA|TRBV6-5|TRBJ1-6
CASSYWGSSNSPLHF
TGTGCCAGCAGTTACTGGGGGTCCTCAAATTCACCCCTCCACTTT
>TRBD2|14|NA|TRBV5-1|TRBJ2-3
CASSRTLAGDTQYF
TGCGCCAGCAGCCGAACCCTAGCGGGGGATACGCAGTATTTT
>NA|15|NA|TRBV2|TRBJ1-3
CASTLWGTGGNTIYF
TGTGCCAGCACTCTGTGGGGTACTGGCGGAAACACCATATATTTT
>NA|11|NA|TRBV30|TRBJ1-5
CAWGPNQPQHF
TGTGCCTGGGGCCCAAATCAGCCCCAGCATTTT
>NA|14|NA|TRBV11-2|TRBJ2-5
CASSSIRGQETQYF
TGTGCCAGCAGCTCGATTAGGGGACAAGAGACCCAGTACTTC
>NA|15|NA|TRBV4-3|TRBJ1-5
CASSQDEVAGQPQHF
TGCGCCAGCAGCCAAGATGAGGTTGCCGGTCAGCCCCAGCATTTT
>NA|13|NA|TRBV18|TRBJ1-1
CASSPQGNTEAFF
TGTGCCAGCTCGCCACAGGGGAACACTGAAGCTTTCTTT
>NA|14|NA|TRBV11-2|TRBJ1-2
CASSLGYPDYGYTF
TGTGCCAGCAGCCTAGGGTACCCTGACTATGGCTACACCTTC
>TRBD2|15|NA|TRBV7-9|TRBJ2-1
CASSPTSGDMEEQFF
TGTGCCAGTAGCCCAACTAGCGGGGATATGGAGGAGCAGTTCTTC
>NA|11|NA|TRBV11-3|TRBJ2-1
CASSPPCEQFF
TGTGCCAGCAGCCCACCGTGTGAGCAGTTCTTC
>NA|10|NA|TRBV6-1|TRBJ2-7
CASNRYEQYF
TGTGCCAGCAACCGATACGAGCAGTACTTC
>NA|13|NA|TRBV19|TRBJ1-1
CASSIGDPTEAFF
TGTGCCAGTAGTATAGGGGATCCCACTGAAGCTTTCTTT
>NA|16|once|TRBV19|TRBJ2-7
CASSTRLGTEGNEQYF
TGTGCCAGTAGTACCAGACTTGGGACCGAAGGCAACGAGCAGTACTTC
>NA|17|NA|TRBV29-1|TRBJ2-1
CSVGGQGGLRSYNEQFF
TGCAGCGTTGGCGGCCAGGGAGGATTACGGTCCTACAATGAGCAGTTCTTC
>TRBD1|15|NA|TRBV4-3|TRBJ1-2
CASSQAGTEVESYTF
TGCGCCAGCAGCCAAGCTGGGACAGAGGTGGAAAGCTACACCTTC
>NA|13|NA|TRBV7-2|TRBJ1-1
CASSPGVSTEAFF
TGTGCCAGCAGCCCAGGGGTGAGCACTGAAGCTTTCTTT
>TRBD2|15|NA|TRBV14|TRBJ2-3
CASSQESAGEDTQYF
TGTGCCAGCAGCCAAGAGTCAGCGGGGGAAGATACGCAGTATTTT
>NA|13|once|TRBV13|TRBJ1-5
CASSLGVLQPQHF
TGTGCCAGCAGCCTAGGGGTACTTCAGCCCCAGCATTTT
>TRBD1|13|NA|TRBV6-5|TRBJ2-7
CASGQEDLFEQYF
TGTGCCAGCGGACAGGAGGATCTGTTCGAGCAGTACTTC